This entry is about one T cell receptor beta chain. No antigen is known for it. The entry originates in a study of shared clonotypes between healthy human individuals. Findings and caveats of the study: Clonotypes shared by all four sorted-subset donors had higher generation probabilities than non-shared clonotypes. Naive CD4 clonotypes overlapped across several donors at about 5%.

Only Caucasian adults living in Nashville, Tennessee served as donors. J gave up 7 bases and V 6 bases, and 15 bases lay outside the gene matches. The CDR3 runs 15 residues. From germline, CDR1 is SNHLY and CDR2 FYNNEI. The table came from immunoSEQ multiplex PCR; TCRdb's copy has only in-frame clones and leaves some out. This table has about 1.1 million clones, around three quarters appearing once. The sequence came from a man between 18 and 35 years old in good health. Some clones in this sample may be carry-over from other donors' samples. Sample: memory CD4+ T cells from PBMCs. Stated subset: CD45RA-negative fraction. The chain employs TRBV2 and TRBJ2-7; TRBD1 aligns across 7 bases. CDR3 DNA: TGTGCCAGCAGGCGTACGGGACAGAGTTTTGGAGAGCAGTACTTC. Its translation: CASRRTGQSFGEQYF.